This is a list of T cell receptor beta chains from one sample in a study of blood T cell dynamics during melanoma immunotherapy. Sequenced by immunoSEQ multiplex PCR; TCRdb stores in-frame clones only, minus some. The sample includes approximately 12,000 clones, roughly nine tenths of them seen just once. The input for sequencing was blood, taken from a patient treated with checkpoint blockade. Source of these receptors: a human donor with melanoma. Both conserved end residues are part of each CDR3. The D gene is left open where the match is weak. A row's size may be missing; if present it is once, few, many or a size class.

v_gene: TRBV5-4
j_gene: TRBJ2-5
abundance: -
d_gene: -
CDR3nt: TGTGCCAGCAGCTTGGGGCAGGGAGGTAAAGAGACCCAGTACTTC
CDR3aa: CASSLGQGGKETQYF

v_gene: TRBV11-2
j_gene: TRBJ1-4
abundance: -
d_gene: TRBD1
CDR3nt: TGTGCCAGCAGCTTAGAAACAGGGGGCAGTGGAAAACTGTTTTTT
CDR3aa: CASSLETGGSGKLFF

v_gene: TRBV10-2
j_gene: TRBJ2-7
abundance: -
d_gene: -
CDR3nt: TGCGCCAGCAGTGAGTCCCGAGGGGATTTGGTAACTATCTTTGCCTACGAGCAGTACTTC
CDR3aa: CASSESRGDLVTIFAYEQYF

v_gene: TRBV7-9
j_gene: TRBJ2-7
abundance: -
d_gene: -
CDR3nt: TGTGCCAGCAGTCCCGGGACAAGGGTCTCCTACGAGCAGTACTTC
CDR3aa: CASSPGTRVSYEQYF

v_gene: TRBV28
j_gene: TRBJ2-3
abundance: -
d_gene: -
CDR3nt: TGTGCCAGCAGCCCACCCGGGACCTCGACGAGAGATACGCAGTATTTT
CDR3aa: CASSPPGTSTRDTQYF

v_gene: TRBV7-8
j_gene: TRBJ2-3
abundance: -
d_gene: TRBD2
CDR3nt: TGTGCCAGCAGGGAACTAGCGGGAGTCCCAGATACGCAGTATTTT
CDR3aa: CASRELAGVPDTQYF

v_gene: TRBV7-9
j_gene: TRBJ1-1
abundance: -
d_gene: -
CDR3nt: TGTGCCAGCAGCCTTGGGGGGGACACTGAAGCTTTCTTT
CDR3aa: CASSLGGDTEAFF

v_gene: TRBV28
j_gene: TRBJ1-1
abundance: -
d_gene: -
CDR3nt: TGTGCCAGCAGTTTTTGGGTGATGAACACTGAAGCTTTCTTT
CDR3aa: CASSFWVMNTEAFF

v_gene: TRBV9
j_gene: TRBJ2-5
abundance: -
d_gene: -
CDR3nt: TGTGCCAGCAGCGTAGTAGGGGGACGAGAGACCCAGTACTTC
CDR3aa: CASSVVGGRETQYF

v_gene: TRBV5-3
j_gene: TRBJ1-2
abundance: -
d_gene: -
CDR3nt: TGTGCCAGCAGCTCAGGACTTCCTCTCTATGGCTACACCTTC
CDR3aa: CASSSGLPLYGYTF

v_gene: TRBV28
j_gene: TRBJ2-6
abundance: -
d_gene: -
CDR3nt: TGTGCCAGCAGTTTAGGGGGCTCTGGGGCCAACGTCCTGACTTTC
CDR3aa: CASSLGGSGANVLTF

v_gene: TRBV19
j_gene: TRBJ2-2
abundance: once
d_gene: -
CDR3nt: TGTGCCAGTAGCGGGGGGACAGCCATTAACACCGGGGAGCTGTTTTTT
CDR3aa: CASSGGTAINTGELFF

v_gene: TRBV6-6
j_gene: TRBJ2-7
abundance: -
d_gene: TRBD1
CDR3nt: TGTGCCAGCAGTTACGGGACAGGGCCCTCCGAGCAGTACTTC
CDR3aa: CASSYGTGPSEQYF

v_gene: TRBV28
j_gene: TRBJ2-1
abundance: -
d_gene: -
CDR3nt: TGTGCCAGCAGTCCAAACTCCGGGCCGTTCGGGGGTAATGAGCAGTTCTTC
CDR3aa: CASSPNSGPFGGNEQFF

v_gene: TRBV29-1
j_gene: TRBJ2-7
abundance: -
d_gene: -
CDR3nt: TGCAGCGTTGTTAGGAGCTCCTACGAGCAGTACTTC
CDR3aa: CSVVRSSYEQYF

v_gene: TRBV11-1
j_gene: TRBJ2-1
abundance: -
d_gene: TRBD2
CDR3nt: TGTGCCAGCAGCTCAAAGACTAGCGGGAACTACAATGAGCAGTTCTTC
CDR3aa: CASSSKTSGNYNEQFF

v_gene: TRBV6-6
j_gene: TRBJ1-3
abundance: -
d_gene: TRBD1
CDR3nt: TGTGCCAGCAGCGGAATTAGGACAGGGTCTGGAAACACCATATATTTT
CDR3aa: CASSGIRTGSGNTIYF

v_gene: TRBV2
j_gene: TRBJ1-1
abundance: few
d_gene: -
CDR3nt: TGTGCCAGCAGTGATGGGGGGAACACTGAAGCTTTCTTT
CDR3aa: CASSDGGNTEAFF

v_gene: TRBV7-2
j_gene: TRBJ2-3
abundance: -
d_gene: -
CDR3nt: TGTGCCAGCAGCTTAGCCGGGCGGGAACTCACAGATACGCAGTATTTT
CDR3aa: CASSLAGRELTDTQYF

v_gene: TRBV7-6
j_gene: TRBJ2-7
abundance: -
d_gene: TRBD2
CDR3nt: TGTGCCAGCAGCCACGGGGGGGCCATCGGGACGACCTACGAGCAGTACTTC
CDR3aa: CASSHGGAIGTTYEQYF

v_gene: TRBV7-2
j_gene: TRBJ1-3
abundance: -
d_gene: TRBD1
CDR3nt: TGTGCCAGCAGCTTACAGGGGGCATATGGAAACACCATATATTTT
CDR3aa: CASSLQGAYGNTIYF

v_gene: TRBV28
j_gene: TRBJ1-6
abundance: -
d_gene: -
CDR3nt: TGTGCCAGCAGTTTATCGGGACACGGCAATTCACCCCTCCACTTT
CDR3aa: CASSLSGHGNSPLHF

v_gene: TRBV7-9
j_gene: TRBJ2-3
abundance: once
d_gene: -
CDR3nt: TGTGCCAGCACCAATTGGGCCTATAGCACAGATACGCAGTATTTT
CDR3aa: CASTNWAYSTDTQYF

v_gene: TRBV7-2
j_gene: TRBJ2-6
abundance: -
d_gene: TRBD1
CDR3nt: TGTGCCAGCAACCCCAGGCGACAGGGGGCCTTTGGGGCCAACGTCCTGACTTTC
CDR3aa: CASNPRRQGAFGANVLTF

v_gene: TRBV30
j_gene: TRBJ1-2
abundance: -
d_gene: -
CDR3nt: TGTGCCTGGAGTGTTGGAGGGGGGGGCTACACCTTC
CDR3aa: CAWSVGGGGYTF

v_gene: TRBV19
j_gene: TRBJ2-7
abundance: -
d_gene: TRBD2
CDR3nt: TGTGCCAGTAGTATCGGTAGCGGGGGAACCTACGAGCAGTACTTC
CDR3aa: CASSIGSGGTYEQYF

v_gene: TRBV6-5
j_gene: TRBJ2-3
abundance: -
d_gene: -
CDR3nt: TGTGCCAGCAGTTACGGGAGAGATACGCAGTATTTT
CDR3aa: CASSYGRDTQYF

v_gene: TRBV7-9
j_gene: TRBJ1-6
abundance: -
d_gene: -
CDR3nt: TGTGCCAGCAGCTCGCCCCGGTGGATAGTTTCACCCCTCCACTTT
CDR3aa: CASSSPRWIVSPLHF

v_gene: TRBV19
j_gene: TRBJ2-7
abundance: -
d_gene: -
CDR3nt: TGTGCCAGTAGGATAGCGGTGGGTCACGAGCAGTACTTC
CDR3aa: CASRIAVGHEQYF

v_gene: TRBV30
j_gene: TRBJ2-5
abundance: -
d_gene: TRBD2
CDR3nt: TGTGCCTGGAGTAGCGGGGGGAACCAAGAGACCCAGTACTTC
CDR3aa: CAWSSGGNQETQYF

v_gene: TRBV6-5
j_gene: TRBJ1-1
abundance: -
d_gene: -
CDR3nt: TGTGCCAGCAGCATGAACACTGAAGCTTTCTTT
CDR3aa: CASSMNTEAFF

v_gene: TRBV15
j_gene: TRBJ1-1
abundance: -
d_gene: -
CDR3nt: TGTGCCACCAGCAGAGACCGGGCCAGAGACACTGAAGCTTTCTTT
CDR3aa: CATSRDRARDTEAFF

v_gene: TRBV10-3
j_gene: TRBJ2-1
abundance: -
d_gene: -
CDR3nt: TGTGCCATCAGTCAGGAGGGCCGGTTGAATGAGCAGTTCTTC
CDR3aa: CAISQEGRLNEQFF

v_gene: TRBV19
j_gene: TRBJ2-3
abundance: -
d_gene: -
CDR3nt: TGTGCCAGTACCATCCGAGATACGCAGTATTTT
CDR3aa: CASTIRDTQYF

v_gene: TRBV6-1
j_gene: TRBJ2-7
abundance: -
d_gene: TRBD2
CDR3nt: TGTGCCAGCAGCTTGACCCGGACTAGCGGGTACGAGCAGTACTTC
CDR3aa: CASSLTRTSGYEQYF

v_gene: TRBV7-2
j_gene: TRBJ2-3
abundance: -
d_gene: -
CDR3nt: TGTGCCAGCAGCCGTGGGACTGGGGGAGATACGCAGTATTTT
CDR3aa: CASSRGTGGDTQYF

v_gene: TRBV27
j_gene: TRBJ2-7
abundance: -
d_gene: -
CDR3nt: TGTGCCAGCAGTTTAAAGGGGGGGAGCTCCTACGAGCAGTACTTC
CDR3aa: CASSLKGGSSYEQYF